The 14 T cell receptor beta chains reported below all come from one sample, sequenced in a study of shared clonotypes between healthy human individuals. Naive CD8 isolation took CD45RO-negative cells positively selected for CCR7 and excluded terminally differentiated effector memory CD45RA+ cells. Profiled with immunoSEQ multiplex PCR; TCRdb holds only in-frame clones, not every one. The profile shows roughly 2.1 million clones, about 92% of them singletons. The sequencing sample was made of naive CD8+ T cells from PBMCs. These receptors all stem from a man aged 18 to 30 in good health. Some clones in this sample may be carry-over from other donors' samples.

As to this clone: The sample carries other DNA sequences with the same CDR3. The V gene is TRBV27, the J gene TRBJ2-7; the D call may be TRBD1 or TRBD2 (7 bases each). This CDR3 region has 15 residues. CDR1 and CDR2 (germline): MNHEY, SMNVEV (reference sequence). The V end lost 5 bases, the J end lost 1 base, and 15 bases lay between the germline ends. The DNA for the CDR3 is TGTGCCAGCAGTCTCAGACAGGGAGGGTCCTACGAGCAGTACTTC. Protein: CASSLRQGGSYEQYF.

This chain joins TRBV4-2 and TRBJ1-4, with TRBD1 identical over 8 bases. The V and J ends lost 3 bases and 1 base, in that order; junction bases with no gene match: 7. Germline V lookup: CDR1 LGHNA, CDR2 YNFKEQ. CDR3 length: 17 residues. The CDR3 protein is CASSHPGQGRTNEKLFF. Written as DNA, the CDR3 is TGTGCCAGCAGCCATCCCGGACAGGGAAGAACTAATGAAAAACTGTTTTTT.

The V call is TRBV7-8, the J call TRBJ2-3, with TRBD1 identical over 7 bases. After removal of 5 bases from V and 4 bases from J, the junction contained 9 bases not matched to a gene. Germline loops: CDR1 SGHVS, CDR2 FQNEAQ. This CDR3 has 15 residues. The CDR3 is CASSPRDSSADTQYF. The CDR3 DNA follows: TGTGCCAGCAGCCCCCGGGACAGTAGTGCAGATACGCAGTATTTT.

The chain carries TRBV6-6 and TRBJ1-2; a possible D gene is TRBD1 (5 bases). Trimming shortened V by 2 bases and J by 4 bases, and 8 bases separated the two germline ends. Looked up from germline, CDR1 is MNHNY and CDR2 is SVGAGI (reference sequence). The CDR3 is made up of 13 amino acids. The CDR3 DNA reads as TGTGCCAGCAGTTACCTGGGGGGCTATGGCTACACCTTC. Translating gives CASSYLGGYGYTF.

On this clone: Other DNA sequences in the sample encode the same CDR3. The chain joins TRBV7-9 to TRBJ1-2; the D gene is possibly TRBD1 (5 bases). V lost 5 bases to trimming and J lost 1 base, with 8 bases between them. CDR3 length equals 13 residues. CDR1 is SEHNR, CDR2 FQNEAQ, per germline (reference sequence). As DNA, the CDR3 is TGTGCCAGCAGCCCGGGGGTTAACTATGGCTACACCTTC. Its translation is CASSPGVNYGYTF.

Note on this clone: This CDR3 is also generated by other DNA sequences in the sample. The V call is TRBV9, the J call TRBJ1-2; D not resolved. V was pared by 0 bases and J by 0 bases, with 3 bases between. The germline V gene has CDR1 SGDLS and CDR2 YYNGEE. There are 13 residues in the CDR3. The CDR3 coding sequence is TGTGCCAGCAGCGTAGTAGCTAACTATGGCTACACCTTC. Translated, it gives CASSVVANYGYTF.

The chain is built from TRBV5-1 and TRBJ1-4, with D possibly matching TRBD1 (5 bases). The V gene's germline CDR1 is SGHRS and CDR2 YFSETQ. The V and J ends lost 1 base and 1 base respectively, with 14 bases between them. CDR3 length equals 17 residues. The CDR3 nucleotides read TGCGCCAGCAGCTTGTCGCCAGGGCGGGGAACTAATGAAAAACTGTTTTTT. Translating gives CASSLSPGRGTNEKLFF. Complete variable domain (other parts from reference TRBV5-1 and TRBJ1-4): KAGVTQTPRYLIKTRGQQVTLSCSPISGHRSVSWYQQTPGQGLQFLFEYFSETQRNKGNFPGRFSGRQFSNSRSEMNVSTLELGDSALYLCASSLSPGRGTNEKLFFGSGTQLSVL.

The chain has TRBV6-5 and TRBJ2-2; the match to TRBD2 covers 7 bases. The CDR3 consists of 14 residues. The germline V gene has CDR1 MNHEY and CDR2 SVGAGI. V shed 5 bases, J shed 6 bases, and the junction held 6 bases outside the gene matches. CDR3 coding DNA: TGTGCCAGCAGTGTTAACCGGGAGGCCGGGGAGCTGTTTTTT. Translating it yields CASSVNREAGELFF.

The J gene is TRBJ2-6, the V gene TRBV30, with D unresolved. V was shortened by 2 bases and J by 2 bases, with 4 bases between the two germline ends. The germline gives CDR1 GTSNPN, CDR2 SVGIG (reference sequence). This CDR3 has 13 amino acids. The CDR3: CAWSLTGANVLTF. The CDR3 DNA follows: TGTGCCTGGAGTCTTACTGGGGCCAACGTCCTGACTTTC.

V usage is TRBV18 and J usage is TRBJ2-7, with D possibly being TRBD2 (5 bases). V was pared by 0 bases and J by 1 base, with 13 bases between. Germline V CDR1 and CDR2: KGHSH, LQKENI. This CDR3 has 16 amino acids. CDR3 loop: CASSPPLRGPSYEQYF. The CDR3 region has the DNA TGTGCCAGCTCACCACCTTTACGCGGGCCATCCTACGAGCAGTACTTC.

The chain carries TRBV18 and TRBJ2-1; D possibly corresponds to TRBD2 (6 bases). The CDR3 consists of 17 residues. CDR1 is KGHSH and CDR2 is LQKENI in the germline V gene. The V gene lost 5 bases and the J gene lost 0 bases, with 17 bases spanning the gap. The DNA for the CDR3 is TGTGCCAGCTCAGACTCCCCTAGCGCGTCCTCCTACAATGAGCAGTTCTTC. Translated, it gives CASSDSPSASSYNEQFF. The full variable domain, its missing parts supplied by reference TRBV18 and TRBJ2-1, is NAGVMQNPRHLVRRRGQEARLRCSPMKGHSHVYWYRQLPEEGLKFMVYLQKENIIDESGMPKERFSAEFPKEGPSILRIQQVVRGDSAAYFCASSDSPSASSYNEQFFGPGTRLTVL.

The genes are TRBV18 and TRBJ2-3, with D unclear. CDR3 size: 18 residues. V shed 0 bases and J shed 2 bases, with 18 bases lying between them. Germline V gene data show CDR1 as KGHSH and CDR2 as LQKENI. The CDR3 is CASSPPGSTGRPTDTQYF. Written as DNA, the CDR3 is TGTGCCAGCTCACCACCTGGGTCGACGGGCAGACCCACAGATACGCAGTATTTT.

The chain combines TRBV7-9 with TRBJ1-1; D is unclear. This CDR3 region has 14 residues. CDR1 and CDR2 from the germline V gene are SEHNR and FQNEAQ (reference sequence). With 5 bases removed from V and 1 base from J, the gap between germline ends came to 11 bases. This CDR3 reads CASSPLSGNTEAFF. DNA of the CDR3: TGTGCCAGCAGCCCACTTTCAGGGAACACTGAAGCTTTCTTT. Supplemented by reference TRBV7-9 and TRBJ1-1, the full variable domain reads DTGVSQNPRHKITKRGQNVTFRCDPISEHNRLYWYRQTLGQGPEFLTYFQNEAQLEKSRLLSDRFSAERPKGSFSTLEIQRTEQGDSAMYLCASSPLSGNTEAFFGQGTRLTVV.

The rearrangement links TRBV7-6 to TRBJ2-2; weak D call: TRBD2 (5 bases). The germline V and J ends were trimmed by 7 bases and 5 bases, with 8 bases remaining between them. The CDR3 totals 12 residues. The germline gives CDR1 SGHVS, CDR2 FNYEAQ. The CDR3 bases are TGTGCCAGCACCCGGGATACCGGGGAGCTGTTTTTT. This gives the protein CASTRDTGELFF.